The 27 T cell receptor beta chains in this list originate from one sample, sequenced in a study of tissue T cells after allogeneic stem cell transplantation. Data came from immunoSEQ multiplex PCR; TCRdb stores just in-frame clones and leaves some out. The table has some 28,000 clones, 65% to 90% seen once. Sequenced here: blood, sampled before transplantation. These receptor sequences come from a woman aged 18-55 years who later had graft-versus-host disease after an allogeneic stem cell transplant.

The gene calls are TRBV3-1 (or the pseudogene TRBV3-2) and TRBJ2-5; D is unclear. Trimming removed 3 bases from V and 5 bases from J, with 4 bases in between. This CDR3 spans 11 amino acids. Per the germline V gene, CDR1 is LGHDT and CDR2 is YNNKEL (reference sequence). In DNA, the CDR3 is TGTGCCAGCAGCCAGTGGGAGACCCAGTACTTC. Encoded protein: CASSQWETQYF.

CDR3 amino acids: CASRKFATYEQYF. CDR3 in DNA: TGCGCCAGCCGTAAATTTGCCACCTACGAGCAGTACTTC. The chain has TRBV5-1 and TRBJ2-7, with no clear D. The CDR3 is 13 amino acids. Germline CDR1 SGHRS, CDR2 YFSETQ. Trimming pared 7 bases from V and 2 bases from J, leaving 13 bases between.

This chain uses TRBV7-2 with TRBJ2-4; 8 positions match TRBD2. Germline V gene data show CDR1 as SGHTA and CDR2 as FQGNSA. This CDR3 spans 14 amino acids. Trimming at V came to 4 bases and at J to 7 bases, leaving 6 bases not matched to a gene. The CDR3 DNA is TGTGCCAGCAGCTCGGGACTAGTACAGAACATTCAGTACTTC. Its translation is CASSSGLVQNIQYF.

In this sample, this clone turned up once. This chain joins TRBV6-5 and TRBJ2-1; a weak D match, TRBD2 (6 bases). The V end lost 0 bases, the J end lost 4 bases, and 13 bases lay between the germline ends. The CDR3 covers 16 residues. Germline assignment: CDR1 MNHEY and CDR2 SVGAGI. The DNA for the CDR3 is TGTGCCAGCAGTTACTCGACCAGCGGGCCATACAATGAGCAGTTCTTC. Translation: CASSYSTSGPYNEQFF.

This sequence joins TRBV7-9 and TRBJ2-7, with a possible D match to TRBD2 (6 bases). CDR3 size: 12 residues. CDR1 is SEHNR and CDR2 is FQNEAQ in the germline V gene (reference sequence). The V gene lost 3 bases and the J gene lost 6 bases, with 9 bases spanning the gap. The CDR3 coding sequence is TGTGCCAGCAGCTTCGACGGGGGCGAGCAGTACTTC. Its protein is CASSFDGGEQYF.

The rearrangement joins TRBV5-4 to TRBJ1-1, with TRBD1 as a possible D gene (5 bases). Germline V lookup: CDR1 SGHNT, CDR2 YYREEE (reference sequence). Trimming stripped 2 bases from V and 0 bases from J, with 8 bases between. This CDR3 comprises 14 residues. CDR3 sequence reads: CASSFQGVNTEAFF. CDR3 DNA: TGTGCCAGCAGCTTTCAGGGAGTGAACACTGAAGCTTTCTTT.

The chain recombines TRBV5-1 with TRBJ2-7, with 10 bases matching TRBD1. The CDR3 runs to 15 residues. Germline V gives CDR1 SGHRS, CDR2 YFSETQ. J gave up 3 bases and V 0 bases, and 3 bases lay outside the gene matches. CDR3 DNA sequence: TGCGCCAGCAGCTTGGGACAGGGGGCTAGCTACGAGCAGTACTTC. This encodes CASSLGQGASYEQYF.

The CDR3 bases are TGCGCCAGCAGATTTAGGGGCAGGGACAATGAGCAGTTCTTC. Translated: CASRFRGRDNEQFF. The chain links TRBV5-1 to TRBJ2-1; perhaps TRBD1 as D (5 bases). CDR3 length: 14 amino acids. In germline, CDR1 is SGHRS, CDR2 YFSETQ. V lost 5 bases to trimming and J lost 5 bases, with 14 bases between them.

This chain joins TRBV10-3 and TRBJ2-5, with D perhaps assigned TRBD1 or TRBD2 (5 bases each). The CDR3 runs to 13 residues. The V gene's germline CDR1 is ENHRY and CDR2 SYGVKD. The V gene lost 6 bases and the J gene lost 1 base, with 9 bases spanning the gap. CDR3 protein: CAIRGGGQETQYF. CDR3 nucleotides: TGTGCCATCAGAGGTGGGGGCCAAGAGACCCAGTACTTC.

This clone was counted a few times. The rearrangement links TRBV11-2 to TRBJ1-1, with D perhaps matching TRBD1 (5 bases). Per the germline V gene, CDR1 is SGHAT and CDR2 is FQNNGV. The length of the CDR3 is 13 residues. V lost 5 bases, J lost 7 bases, and 14 bases lay in between. The CDR3 sequence: CASSPSTAREAFF. The CDR3 bases are TGTGCCAGCAGCCCCTCGACAGCTCGTGAAGCTTTCTTT.

This clone was recorded once. This chain uses TRBV5-1 with TRBJ2-1, with 7 bases lining up with TRBD2. J gave up 6 bases and V 4 bases, and 4 bases lay outside the gene matches. The germline CDR1 and CDR2 sequences are SGHRS and YFSETQ. The CDR3 is made up of 13 amino acids. CDR3 in DNA: TGCGCCAGCAGCCGGACGGGAGGCAATGAGCAGTTCTTC. Translating it yields CASSRTGGNEQFF.

The chain has TRBV5-1 and TRBJ2-1; 9 nucleotides align to TRBD2. Losses at the gene ends were 0 bases for V and 14 bases for J; bases not matched to a gene: 15. The CDR3 length is 16 residues. Germline CDR1 is SGHRS and CDR2 is YFSETQ. CDR3 residues: CASSLAGTSSRYLEFF. The CDR3 DNA sequence: TGCGCCAGCAGCTTGGCCGGGACTAGCAGTCGGTATCTGGAGTTCTTC.

V usage is TRBV28 and J usage is TRBJ1-1, with D unresolved. Germline CDR1 and CDR2: MDHEN and SYDVKM. V lost 2 bases to trimming and J lost 1 base, with 11 bases between them. The CDR3 has 15 amino acids. CDR3 DNA: TGTGCCAGCAGTTTAAGACCCATCCGGAACACTGAAGCTTTCTTT. It yields the protein CASSLRPIRNTEAFF. Complete variable domain (other parts from reference TRBV28 and TRBJ1-1): DVKVTQSSRYLVKRTGEKVFLECVQDMDHENMFWYRQDPGLGLRLIYFSYDVKMKEKGDIPEGYSVSREKKERFSLILESASTNQTSMYLCASSLRPIRNTEAFFGQGTRLTVV.

The genes are TRBV30 and TRBJ1-2; TRBD1 is a possible D gene (5 bases). V was shortened by 1 base and J by 3 bases, with 15 bases between the two germline ends. The length of the CDR3 is 15 residues. Looked up from germline, CDR1 is GTSNPN and CDR2 is SVGIG (reference sequence). The CDR3, as DNA: TGTGCCTGGAGTGCCCTTAGGCAGGGAGACTATGGCTACACCTTC. This sequence encodes CAWSALRQGDYGYTF.

This chain uses TRBV27 with TRBJ2-7, with TRBD1 identical over 7 bases. The CDR3 is made up of 14 amino acids. The junction had 7 bases not matched to a gene; V was cut back by 4 bases and J by 4 bases. CDR1 is MNHEY, CDR2 SMNVEV, per germline (reference sequence). The CDR3, as DNA: TGTGCCAGCAGTTCGTGGGACAGACAATACGAGCAGTACTTC. Translated, it gives CASSSWDRQYEQYF.

This chain links TRBV7-6 with TRBJ2-7, with TRBD1 matching 9 bases. Per germline, CDR1 SGHVS and CDR2 FNYEAQ. V was clipped by 5 bases and J by 7 bases; unmatched bases: 12. This CDR3 comprises 15 residues. Here the CDR3 reads CASSLTTGTGREQYF. Written as DNA, the CDR3 is TGTGCCAGCAGCCTAACTACCGGGACAGGGAGGGAGCAGTACTTC.

The gene calls are TRBV6-5 and TRBJ2-2; D unresolved. Trimming pared 8 bases from V and 4 bases from J, leaving 17 bases between. The length of the CDR3 is 15 residues. Germline CDR1 reads MNHEY; CDR2 reads SVGAGI. CDR3: CASQGKRQPTGELFF. The CDR3 nucleotides are TGTGCCAGCCAAGGAAAAAGACAACCCACCGGGGAGCTGTTTTTT.

The chain employs TRBV5-1 and TRBJ1-2; 9 positions agree with TRBD1. There are 14 residues in the CDR3. V lost 4 bases, J lost 4 bases, and 5 bases stayed unmatched. Germline CDR1 reads SGHRS; CDR2 reads YFSETQ. The CDR3 bases are TGCGCCAGCAGCACAGGGGGCCGGTTCTATGGCTACACCTTC. This translates into CASSTGGRFYGYTF.

The chain has TRBV11-2 and TRBJ1-1; 7 nucleotides agree with TRBD1. The germline gives CDR1 SGHAT, CDR2 FQNNGV. The CDR3 loop spans 15 amino acids. Trimming at V came to 5 bases and at J to 0 bases, leaving 6 bases not matched to a gene. The chain's CDR3 is CASSAMGQMNTEAFF. The DNA for the CDR3 is TGTGCCAGCAGCGCAATGGGACAGATGAACACTGAAGCTTTCTTT.

V is TRBV30 and J is TRBJ1-2; maybe TRBD1 (5 bases). Trimming took off 4 bases at V and 10 bases at J, with 16 bases between the two ends. CDR1 and CDR2 (germline): GTSNPN, SVGIG (reference sequence). CDR3 length equals 12 residues. For the CDR3, the DNA is TGTGCCTGGACAAGGGATTTGGGGGACTACACCTTC. As protein: CAWTRDLGDYTF.

The rearrangement links TRBV2 to TRBJ2-7; unclear D gene. The CDR3 spans 13 residues. Germline V gives CDR1 SNHLY, CDR2 FYNNEI. The V gene lost 4 bases and the J gene lost 2 bases, with 9 bases spanning the gap. The CDR3 region is CASSVPLTYEQYF. The CDR3, as DNA: TGTGCCAGCAGTGTCCCGTTAACCTACGAGCAGTACTTC.

This clone came up a few times. The chain is built from TRBV7-2 and TRBJ1-1, with D perhaps matching TRBD1 (5 bases). The CDR3 runs to 15 residues. Trimming pared 3 bases from V and 0 bases from J, leaving 11 bases between. Germline loops: CDR1 SGHTA, CDR2 FQGNSA. The DNA of the CDR3 is TGTGCCAGCAGCTTTCAGGGAGGGCTGAACACTGAAGCTTTCTTT. Protein: CASSFQGGLNTEAFF.

The gene calls are TRBV16 and TRBJ1-2, with TRBD1 matching over 11 bases. With 3 bases clipped from V and 6 bases from J, the junction kept 6 bases outside the gene matches. The CDR3 loop spans 15 amino acids. CDR1 and CDR2 from the germline V gene are KGHSY and FQNENV. The DNA of the CDR3 is TGTGCCAGCAGCCAGGACAGGGGGCGACTTCATGGCTACACCTTC. Its translation: CASSQDRGRLHGYTF.

V and J are TRBV7-9 and TRBJ1-1; D gene ambiguous. The V gene's germline CDR1 is SEHNR and CDR2 FQNEAQ (reference sequence). V was trimmed by 2 bases and J by 9 bases, leaving 19 bases between them. The CDR3 loop spans 15 amino acids. The DNA of the CDR3 is TGTGCCAGCAGCTTAAGCCTAAGTAATGCGGGAAAAGCTTTCTTT. Translated, it gives CASSLSLSNAGKAFF.

The chain combines TRBV2 with TRBJ1-2; 7 bases line up with TRBD1. CDR3 length: 13 amino acids. V shed 5 bases, J shed 8 bases, and the junction held 8 bases outside the gene matches. Germline CDR1 SNHLY, CDR2 FYNNEI. The CDR3 sequence: CASSRDSTRGYTF. CDR3 coding DNA: TGTGCCAGCAGTAGGGACAGCACGAGAGGCTACACCTTC.

The chain is built from TRBV15 and TRBJ2-2; 8 bases line up with TRBD2. Per germline, CDR1 LNHNV and CDR2 YYDKDF (reference sequence). The CDR3 length is 16 residues. V was pared by 1 base and J by 6 bases, with 7 bases of the junction left unmatched. CDR3 sequence reads: CATSRGVAGGAGELFF. In nucleotides, the CDR3 is TGTGCCACCAGCAGAGGGGTGGCGGGGGGCGCCGGGGAGCTGTTTTTT.

This sequence joins TRBV27 and TRBJ1-2; a possible D gene is TRBD1 (6 bases). The V end lost 5 bases, the J end lost 5 bases, and 21 bases lay between the germline ends. The CDR3 is 16 amino acids. Germline assignment: CDR1 MNHEY and CDR2 SMNVEV (reference sequence). Written as DNA, the CDR3 is TGTGCCAGCAGTCCCACCCCGGGACAAACGATGTATGGCTACACCTTC. As protein: CASSPTPGQTMYGYTF.